This T cell receptor (beta chain) was recovered during a study of shared clonotypes between healthy human individuals. This CDR3 is 12 amino acids long. Per germline, CDR1 SQVTM and CDR2 ANQGSEA. With 7 bases clipped from V and 2 bases from J, the junction kept 3 bases outside the gene matches. Assay: immunoSEQ multiplex PCR; the TCRdb copy retains only in-frame clones and omits some. The data contain 550,000 to 800,000 clones, 74% of them seen just once; the ten biggest clones take up 1.5% to 2%. Material: memory CD4+ T cells sorted from blood. Subset indicated: CD45RA-negative fraction. J is TRBJ2-7 and V is TRBV29-1; 9 nucleotides agree with TRBD1. The source of this sequence is a woman in her thirties in good health. CDR3 DNA sequence: TGCAGCGCCCGGGACAGGGCCTACGAGCAGTACTTC. Translated, it gives CSARDRAYEQYF.